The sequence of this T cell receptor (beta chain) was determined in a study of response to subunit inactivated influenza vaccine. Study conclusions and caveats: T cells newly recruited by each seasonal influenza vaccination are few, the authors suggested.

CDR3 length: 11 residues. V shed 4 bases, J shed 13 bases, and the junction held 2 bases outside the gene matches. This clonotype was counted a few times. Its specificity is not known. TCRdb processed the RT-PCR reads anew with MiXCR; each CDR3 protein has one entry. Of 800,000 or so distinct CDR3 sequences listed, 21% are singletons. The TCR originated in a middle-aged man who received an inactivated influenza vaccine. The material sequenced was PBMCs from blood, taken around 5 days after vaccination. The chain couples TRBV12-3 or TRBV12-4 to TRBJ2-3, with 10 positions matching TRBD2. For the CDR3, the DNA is TGTGCCAGCAGTTCCGGGACTAGCGAGTATTTT. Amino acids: CASSSGTSEYF.